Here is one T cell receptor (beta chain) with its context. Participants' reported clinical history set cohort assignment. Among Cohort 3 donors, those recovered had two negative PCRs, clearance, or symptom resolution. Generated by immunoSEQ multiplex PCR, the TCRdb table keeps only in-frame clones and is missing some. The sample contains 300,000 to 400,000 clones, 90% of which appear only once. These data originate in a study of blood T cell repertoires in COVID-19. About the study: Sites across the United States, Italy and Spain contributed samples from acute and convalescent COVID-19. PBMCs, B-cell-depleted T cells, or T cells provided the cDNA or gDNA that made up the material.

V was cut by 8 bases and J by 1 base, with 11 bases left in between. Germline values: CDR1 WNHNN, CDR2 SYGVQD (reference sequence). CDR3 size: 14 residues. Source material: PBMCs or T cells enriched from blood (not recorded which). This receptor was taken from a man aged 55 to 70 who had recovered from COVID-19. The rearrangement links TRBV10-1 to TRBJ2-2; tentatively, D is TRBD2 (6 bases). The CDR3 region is CASSRDGNTGELFF. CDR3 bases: TGCGCCAGCTCGCGGGACGGGAACACCGGGGAGCTGTTTTTT.